Below, 25 T cell receptor beta chains from the same sample are listed, as sequenced in a study of identical twins. TCRdb re-called the 5' RACE reads through MiXCR, storing one row per CDR3 protein. The sample holds 250,000 or so distinct CDR3 sequences, about 7% seen once. These same records also appear under a second study, on yellow fever vaccine responses in identical twins.

Specimen: memory (CD45RO+) T cells sorted from blood. Receptor source: a woman under 30 in good health.

This clonotype was seen a few times. The genes are TRBV20-1 and TRBJ2-7; maybe TRBD1 (6 bases). Trimming removed 3 bases at V and 4 bases at J, with 16 bases between. The length of the CDR3 is 14 residues. CDR1 and CDR2 (germline): DFQATT, SNEGSKA (reference sequence). The CDR3 sequence: CSASQPGQEYEQYF. The CDR3 DNA reads TGCAGTGCTAGCCAACCGGGACAAGAATACGAGCAGTACTTC.

This clonotype was recorded at least ten times. The genes are TRBV6-1 and TRBJ1-1; D may be TRBD1 (5 bases). This CDR3 spans 19 amino acids. The germline V gene encodes CDR1 MNHNS and CDR2 SASEGT. V lost 4 bases to trimming and J lost 1 base, with 25 bases between them. The CDR3 spells CASSAPRGAAVHGNTEAFF. In DNA, the CDR3 is TGTGCCAGCAGTGCCCCCCGAGGGGCGGCAGTCCATGGGAACACTGAAGCTTTCTTT.

The sample holds many counts of this clonotype. Germline and junction disagree at one end, which may indicate a read error. The rearrangement uses TRBV29-1 and TRBJ2-5; D unclear. The length of the CDR3 is 9 residues. Germline V CDR1 and CDR2: SQVTM, ANQGSEA. The CDR3 DNA is TGCAGCGTTGAAGATACCCAGTACTTC. Its protein product is CSVEDTQYF.

This clonotype was seen a handful of times. CDR3 in DNA: TGTGCCAGCAGCTTTTCGGGACCGCCTGCGGATGAGCAGTTCTTC. Translated, it gives CASSFSGPPADEQFF. The J gene is TRBJ2-1, the V gene TRBV11-2, with D perhaps matching TRBD1 or TRBD2 (5 bases each). V shed 3 bases and J shed 8 bases, with 17 bases lying between them. Germline assignment: CDR1 SGHAT and CDR2 FQNNGV. There are 15 residues in the CDR3.

This clonotype was detected a few times. The chain uses TRBV4-1 and TRBJ2-2, with 12 bases lining up with TRBD1. Germline V gene data show CDR1 as MGHRA and CDR2 as YSYEKL. Losses at the gene ends were 5 bases for V and 3 bases for J; bases not matched to a gene: 13. The CDR3 consists of 19 residues. CDR3 residues: CASSFRQSGQGADTGELFF. In DNA, the CDR3 is TGCGCCAGCAGCTTCCGCCAGTCGGGACAGGGGGCGGACACCGGGGAGCTGTTTTTT.

V gene TRBV10-3 combines with J gene TRBJ1-6, with TRBD1 matching over 8 bases. Germline trimming cut 10 bases from V and 6 bases from J; bases unmatched to any gene: 8. The CDR3 totals 14 residues. The V gene's germline CDR1 is ENHRY and CDR2 SYGVKD. CDR3 nucleotides: TGTGCCAGCGGTTCAGGGGGCTCTAATTCACCCCTCCACTTT. Residues: CASGSGGSNSPLHF.

This clonotype was seen more than once but under ten times. This chain uses TRBV5-1 with TRBJ2-2; 7 bases map to TRBD1. The V and J ends lost 4 bases and 7 bases, in that order; junction bases with no gene match: 16. The CDR3 length is 17 residues. CDR1 is SGHRS, CDR2 YFSETQ, per germline. The DNA of the CDR3 is TGCGCCAGCAGCCCTTGGTGGTTGACAGGGTTTGACGGGGAGCTGTTTTTT. It translates to CASSPWWLTGFDGELFF. The full variable domain, with the rest looked up from reference TRBV5-1 and TRBJ2-2, is KAGVTQTPRYLIKTRGQQVTLSCSPISGHRSVSWYQQTPGQGLQFLFEYFSETQRNKGNFPGRFSGRQFSNSRSEMNVSTLELGDSALYLCASSPWWLTGFDGELFFGEGSRLTVL.

This clonotype was recorded at least ten times. The J gene is TRBJ1-1, the V gene TRBV29-1, with 8 bases lining up with TRBD1. J was trimmed by 5 bases and V by 7 bases; bases with no gene match: 12. The CDR3 consists of 14 residues. The germline V gene has CDR1 SQVTM and CDR2 ANQGSEA. CDR3 loop: CSGTRDRGKTEAFF. The CDR3, as DNA: TGCAGCGGGACGAGAGACAGGGGTAAGACTGAAGCTTTCTTT.

This clonotype occurred a few times. The genes are TRBV10-3 and TRBJ2-5; either TRBD1 or TRBD2 may fit D (5 bases each). The CDR3 spans 15 residues. The V gene's germline CDR1 is ENHRY and CDR2 SYGVKD. V was cut by 3 bases and J by 5 bases, with 16 bases left in between. CDR3 DNA: TGTGCCATCAGTGAAAAGCAGGGCAGAGGGGAGACCCAGTACTTC. This codes for CAISEKQGRGETQYF.

This clonotype was detected many times. The chain uses TRBV12-5 and TRBJ1-5, with D possibly being TRBD1 (5 bases). V lost 4 bases to trimming and J lost 3 bases, with 13 bases between them. CDR1 and CDR2 (germline): LGHNT, FRNRAP. The CDR3 spans 15 residues. CDR3 DNA: TGTGCTAGTGGTTACAGGCCGGACGACAATCAGCCCCAGCATTTT. Its translation: CASGYRPDDNQPQHF.

The chain links TRBV6-2 or TRBV6-3 to TRBJ2-7, with TRBD1 as a possible D gene (5 bases). CDR1 and CDR2 (germline): MNHEY, SVGEGT. This CDR3 is built from 13 residues. With 6 bases removed from V and 5 bases from J, the gap between germline ends came to 14 bases. The DNA for the CDR3 is TGTGCCAGCAGGATACCACAGGACCACGAGCAGTACTTC. Its protein is CASRIPQDHEQYF.

The chain links TRBV6-1 to TRBJ1-2; TRBD1 agrees at 7 bases. This CDR3 is built from 13 residues. After removal of 9 bases from V and 8 bases from J, the junction contained 12 bases not matched to a gene. CDR1 MNHNS and CDR2 SASEGT come from the germline V gene. The CDR3 sequence: CASSTGPPGGYTF. The CDR3 bases are TGTGCCAGTTCGACAGGGCCTCCGGGGGGCTACACCTTC.

This clonotype was seen a handful of times. V is TRBV11-2 and J is TRBJ2-5; 11 bases align to TRBD2. The CDR3 contains 16 residues. J gave up 1 base and V 6 bases, and 7 bases lay outside the gene matches. Germline loops: CDR1 SGHAT, CDR2 FQNNGV. CDR3: CASSVRTSGPQETQYF. The CDR3 coding sequence is TGTGCCAGCAGTGTACGGACTAGCGGGCCCCAAGAGACCCAGTACTTC.

Ten or more counts support this clonotype. The chain uses TRBV27 and TRBJ2-7; TRBD1 matches at 9 bases. The germline gives CDR1 MNHEY, CDR2 SMNVEV (reference sequence). With V trimmed by 8 bases and J by 2 bases, 10 bases remained unmatched. The CDR3 sequence is 15 residues long. The CDR3 loop is CASASGGTGTYEQYF. The CDR3 DNA reads as TGTGCCAGCGCTAGCGGAGGGACAGGGACCTACGAGCAGTACTTC.

DNA for the CDR3: TGTGCCAGCAGTCCTTCTAGCGGGAGGGCTAAGAGCTCCTACAATGAGCAGTTCTTC. It yields the protein CASSPSSGRAKSSYNEQFF. This chain connects TRBV12-3 or TRBV12-4 to TRBJ2-1; 12 positions match TRBD2. There are 19 residues in the CDR3. Trimming at V came to 5 bases and at J to 0 bases, leaving 11 bases not matched to a gene.

The J gene is TRBJ1-3, the V gene TRBV20-1; D gene ambiguous. This CDR3 is built from 12 residues. Trimming shortened V by 5 bases and J by 4 bases, and 9 bases separated the two germline ends. CDR1 and CDR2 (germline): DFQATT, SNEGSKA (reference sequence). CDR3 sequence (DNA): TGCAGTGCTGACTACCTCGGAAACACCATATATTTT. This gives the protein CSADYLGNTIYF.

The chain carries TRBV12-3 or TRBV12-4 and TRBJ1-2; D not certain. The CDR3 covers 14 residues. V was trimmed by 2 bases and J by 4 bases, leaving 11 bases between them. The CDR3 is CASSLSTSPYGYTF. The CDR3 nucleotides are TGTGCCAGCAGTTTATCGACAAGCCCCTATGGCTACACCTTC.

This clonotype was detected many times. The V and J genes are TRBV5-5 and TRBJ2-2; 10 positions match TRBD2. Trimming removed 6 bases from V and 1 base from J; junction bases left unmatched: 3. This CDR3 contains 15 residues. Germline V gives CDR1 SGHKS, CDR2 YYEKEE (reference sequence). In DNA, the CDR3 is TGTGCCAGCAACATAGCGGGAGGGAACACCGGGGAGCTGTTTTTT. This codes for CASNIAGGNTGELFF.

This clonotype was counted a few times. The chain combines TRBV7-9 with TRBJ1-1; 8 bases fit TRBD1. Losses at the gene ends were 4 bases for V and 3 bases for J; bases not matched to a gene: 4. Germline CDR1 and CDR2: SEHNR and FQNEAQ (reference sequence). The CDR3 loop spans 14 amino acids. CDR3 sequence: CASSSMTGDTEAFF. The DNA for the CDR3 is TGTGCCAGCAGCTCAATGACAGGGGACACTGAAGCTTTCTTT. The full variable domain, in which reference TRBV7-9 and TRBJ1-1 provide the parts outside the CDR3, is DTGVSQNPRHKITKRGQNVTFRCDPISEHNRLYWYRQTLGQGPEFLTYFQNEAQLEKSRLLSDRFSAERPKGSFSTLEIQRTEQGDSAMYLCASSSMTGDTEAFFGQGTRLTVV.

This chain joins TRBV20-1 and TRBJ2-5; 10 bases map to TRBD1. J was trimmed by 4 bases and V by 4 bases; bases with no gene match: 12. This CDR3 has 16 residues. Germline V gene sequence: CDR1 DFQATT, CDR2 SNEGSKA (reference sequence). This chain's CDR3 is CSAKLPDRGARETQYF. DNA of the CDR3: TGCAGTGCTAAGCTCCCGGACAGGGGGGCTCGAGAGACCCAGTACTTC.

This clonotype was observed a few times. The rearrangement joins TRBV20-1 to TRBJ2-7; D possibly matches TRBD1 or TRBD2 (5 bases each). V lost 1 base to trimming and J lost 7 bases, with 11 bases between them. Germline assignment: CDR1 DFQATT and CDR2 SNEGSKA (reference sequence). This CDR3 contains 12 residues. The DNA of the CDR3 is TGCAGTGCTAGAGCGGGGCCGGGTGAGCAGTACTTC. It translates to CSARAGPGEQYF.

This chain links TRBV7-2 with TRBJ2-3; 7 bases agree with TRBD1. The CDR3 loop spans 16 amino acids. Trimming removed 2 bases from V and 6 bases from J; junction bases left unmatched: 11. Germline CDR1 SGHTA, CDR2 FQGNSA. The DNA for the CDR3 is TGTGCCAGCAGCTTATATTTGGCCCGCAGGGGGGATACGCAGTATTTT. Protein: CASSLYLARRGDTQYF.

The genes are TRBV6-4 and TRBJ2-3; no clear D gene. The V and J ends lost 2 bases and 2 bases respectively, with 8 bases between them. CDR3 length: 14 residues. Germline V gene data show CDR1 as MRHNA and CDR2 as SNTAGT. CDR3 bases: TGTGCCAGCAGTGACGAGGCCTCCACAGATACGCAGTATTTT. This encodes CASSDEASTDTQYF.

This chain joins TRBV20-1 and TRBJ2-3; 11 bases agree with TRBD1. Germline V gives CDR1 DFQATT, CDR2 SNEGSKA (reference sequence). V gave up 3 bases and J gave up 3 bases; unmatched junction bases: 11. This CDR3 comprises 17 residues. The CDR3: CSARGQGVGMRTDTQYF. CDR3 DNA: TGCAGTGCTAGGGGACAGGGGGTCGGGATGAGGACAGATACGCAGTATTTT.

This clonotype turned up a few times. The J gene is TRBJ2-2, the V gene TRBV3-1; the D is unclear. CDR1 is LGHDT, CDR2 YNNKEL, per germline (reference sequence). The CDR3 contains 13 residues. V was pared by 1 base and J by 6 bases, with 6 bases between. The CDR3 region is CASSQVGPGELFF. DNA of the CDR3: TGTGCCAGCAGCCAAGTAGGGCCCGGGGAGCTGTTTTTT.